Included here is one TCR beta chain sequence, with context. Its target antigen remains unknown. Nothing much larger sits one base from this clone, and base qualities are not available. This record comes from a study of T cell changes during pregnancy in multiple sclerosis (dated 2019 in TCRdb). Notes on the research overall: In women with multiple sclerosis, the researchers looked at how the T cell repertoire shifted as pregnancy progressed.

Library preparation was by the immunoSEQ multiplex PCR assay. This is the immuneACCESS table as TCRdb keeps it, with only in-frame sequences that have V and J called. A part of the clones is gone; compared with another copy, unresolved V genes explain less than half, and the rest is unexplained. This sample holds about 21,000 clones; less than 95% were observed only once. The biggest ten clones account for about 0.62% of the sample. Per the germline V gene, KGHSY is the CDR1 and FQNENV is the CDR2. Deletion took 2 bases off V and 2 bases off J, with a span of 15 bases between the germline ends. There are 17 amino acids in the CDR3, from cysteine to phenylalanine inclusive. Only the CDR3 region is kept as DNA, spanning 51 bases read in frame from base 1.

In this chain, TRBV16 is recombined with TRBJ1-4; tentative D gene TRBD1, with 5 bases matching. The sequencing here drew on CD4+ T cells from peripheral blood mononuclear cells, taken in the third trimester of pregnancy. This sequence originates from a female donor with multiple sclerosis, enrolled in a pregnancy study. The CDR3 protein: CASSQSQTASTNEKLFF. The nucleotide sequence is given as TGTGCCAGCAGCCAAAGCCAGACAGCTTCCACTAATGAAAAACTGTTTTTT.